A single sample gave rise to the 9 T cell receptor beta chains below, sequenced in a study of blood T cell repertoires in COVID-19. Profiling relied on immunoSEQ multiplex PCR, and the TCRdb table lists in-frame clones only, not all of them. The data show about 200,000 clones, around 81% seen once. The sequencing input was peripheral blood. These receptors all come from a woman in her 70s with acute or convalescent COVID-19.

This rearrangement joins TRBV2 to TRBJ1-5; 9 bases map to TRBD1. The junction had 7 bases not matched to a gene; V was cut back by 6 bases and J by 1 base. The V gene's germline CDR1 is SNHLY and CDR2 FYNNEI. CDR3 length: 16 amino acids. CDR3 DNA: TGTGCCAGCAGAGGGGACAGGGAGGAAAGCAATCAGCCCCAGCATTTT. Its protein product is CASRGDREESNQPQHF. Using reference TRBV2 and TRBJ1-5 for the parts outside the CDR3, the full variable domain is EPEVTQTPSHQVTQMGQEVILRCVPISNHLYFYWYRQILGQKVEFLVSFYNNEISEKSEIFDDQFSVERPDGSNFTLKIRSTKLEDSAMYFCASRGDREESNQPQHFGDGTRLSIL.

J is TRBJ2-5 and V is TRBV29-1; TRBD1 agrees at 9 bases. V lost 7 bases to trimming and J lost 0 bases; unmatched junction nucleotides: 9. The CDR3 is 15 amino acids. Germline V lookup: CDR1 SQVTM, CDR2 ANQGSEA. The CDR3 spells CSGGGQGGHQETQYF. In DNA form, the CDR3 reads TGCAGCGGGGGGGGACAGGGAGGCCACCAAGAGACCCAGTACTTC.

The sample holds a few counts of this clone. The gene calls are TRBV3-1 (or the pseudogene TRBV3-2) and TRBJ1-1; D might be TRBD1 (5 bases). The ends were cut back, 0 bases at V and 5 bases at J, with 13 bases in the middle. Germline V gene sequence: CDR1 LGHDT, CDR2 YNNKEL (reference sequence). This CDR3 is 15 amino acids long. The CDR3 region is CASSQDGAGRTEAFF. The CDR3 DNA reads TGTGCCAGCAGCCAAGATGGGGCAGGGCGGACTGAAGCTTTCTTT.

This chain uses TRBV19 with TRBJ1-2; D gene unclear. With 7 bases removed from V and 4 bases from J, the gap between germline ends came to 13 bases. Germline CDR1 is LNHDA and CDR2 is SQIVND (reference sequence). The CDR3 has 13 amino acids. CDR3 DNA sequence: TGTGCCAGTACCGCCGGTCCATTCTATGGCTACACCTTC. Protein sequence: CASTAGPFYGYTF.

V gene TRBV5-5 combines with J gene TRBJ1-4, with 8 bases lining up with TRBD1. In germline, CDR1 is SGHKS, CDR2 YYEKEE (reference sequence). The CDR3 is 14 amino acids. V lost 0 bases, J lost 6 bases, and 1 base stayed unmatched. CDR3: CASSLAQGDEKLFF. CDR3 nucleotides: TGTGCCAGCAGCTTGGCACAGGGGGATGAAAAACTGTTTTTT.

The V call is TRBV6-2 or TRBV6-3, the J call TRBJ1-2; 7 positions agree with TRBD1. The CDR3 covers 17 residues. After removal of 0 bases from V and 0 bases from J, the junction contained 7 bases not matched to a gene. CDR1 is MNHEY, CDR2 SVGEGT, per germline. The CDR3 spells CASSYSGTADANYGYTF. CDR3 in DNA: TGTGCCAGCAGTTACTCGGGGACAGCTGACGCTAACTATGGCTACACCTTC.

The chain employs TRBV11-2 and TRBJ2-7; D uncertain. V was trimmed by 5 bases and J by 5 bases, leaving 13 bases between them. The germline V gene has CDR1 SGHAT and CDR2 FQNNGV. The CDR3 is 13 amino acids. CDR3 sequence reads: CASSVRLVDEQYF. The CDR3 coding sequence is TGTGCCAGCAGCGTTCGACTGGTTGACGAGCAGTACTTC. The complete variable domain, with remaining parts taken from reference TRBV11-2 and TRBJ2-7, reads EAGVAQSPRYKIIEKRQSVAFWCNPISGHATLYWYQQILGQGPKLLIQFQNNGVVDDSQLPKDRFSAERLKGVDSTLKIQPAKLEDSAVYLCASSVRLVDEQYFGPGTRLTVT.

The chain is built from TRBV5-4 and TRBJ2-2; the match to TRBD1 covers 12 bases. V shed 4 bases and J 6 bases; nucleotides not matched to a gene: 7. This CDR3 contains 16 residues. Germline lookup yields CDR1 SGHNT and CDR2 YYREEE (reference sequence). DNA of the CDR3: TGTGCCAGCAGCGCCGGGACAGGGGGCGCAGCCGGGGAGCTGTTTTTT. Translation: CASSAGTGGAAGELFF.

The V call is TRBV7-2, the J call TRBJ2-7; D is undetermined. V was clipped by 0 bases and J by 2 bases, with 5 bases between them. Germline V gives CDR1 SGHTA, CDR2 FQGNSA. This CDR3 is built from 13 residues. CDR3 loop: CASSLAQTYEQYF. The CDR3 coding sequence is TGTGCCAGCAGCTTAGCACAGACCTACGAGCAGTACTTC.